This T cell receptor (beta chain) was documented in a study of blood T cells in healthy people across ages. CDR1 and CDR2 (germline): SQVTM, ANQGSEA. The CDR3 runs 13 residues. Trimming removed 7 bases from V and 1 base from J, with 13 bases in between. It was with a sample-barcoded 5' primer and a J-beta primer mix that a second PCR of roughly 6 to 12 cycles was run. One entry per CDR3 protein results from TCRdb running MiXCR on the 5' RACE reads. The sample lists under 2 million distinct CDR3 sequences; 30% to 35% were seen once. The receptor's source is a woman between 25 and 40 years old in good health. Sequencing input: blood. The rearrangement uses TRBV29-1 and TRBJ1-1, with D hard to call. CDR3 nucleotide sequence: TGCAGCGCGTCAAAGGCGGCGAACACTGAAGCTTTCTTT. It encodes CSASKAANTEAFF. The complete variable domain, with remaining parts taken from reference TRBV29-1 and TRBJ1-1, reads SAVISQKPSRDICQRGTSLTIQCQVDSQVTMMFWYRQQPGQSLTLIATANQGSEATYESGFVIDKFPISRPNLTFSTLTVSNMSPEDSSIYLCSASKAANTEAFFGQGTRLTVV.